This TCR beta chain was recovered during a study of blood T cell repertoires in COVID-19. CDR1 is MDHEN and CDR2 is SYDVKM in the germline V gene. There are 13 residues in the CDR3. The V and J ends lost 4 bases and 4 bases, in that order; junction bases with no gene match: 3. Sequencing used immunoSEQ multiplex PCR; TCRdb keeps in-frame clones, though not all of them. The sample has about 210,000 clones, 85% to 90% seen once. The chain combines TRBV28 with TRBJ1-2; 7 nucleotides line up with TRBD1. Specimen: peripheral blood. The clonotype originates from a woman in her sixties or seventies with acute or convalescent COVID-19. DNA for the CDR3: TGTGCCAGCAGTTGGGGACAGTTCTATGGCTACACCTTC. Translation gives CASSWGQFYGYTF.